A selection of T cell receptor beta chains follows, all from one sample in a study of esophageal squamous cell carcinoma tumors. TCRdb re-called the 5' RACE reads with MiXCR, one entry per CDR3 protein. Here the sample table reports 89 distinct CDR3 sequences. The sequenced sample was tumor tissue. Receptor source: a man between 45 and 80 years old with esophageal squamous cell carcinoma. Each CDR3 is given with its conserved first and last residue. The order of the fields is D gene, V gene, clone size, J gene, CDR3 DNA, CDR3 protein. A D gene is named only where the DNA matches it firmly. Size is stated for part of the rows, as once, few or many counts, or as a class when the clone is expanded.

D: TRBD2
V: TRBV20-1
size: hyperexpanded
J: TRBJ2-1
DNA: TGCAGTGCTAGTATGGGGAGCGGGAGGTTCGATGAGCAGTTCTTC
CDR3: CSASMGSGRFDEQFF

D: TRBD2
V: TRBV10-3
size: large
J: TRBJ2-3
DNA: TGTGCCATCAGCGGGGCGGGAGAAAGCGCAGATACGCAGTATTTT
CDR3: CAISGAGESADTQYF

D: .
V: TRBV28
size: large
J: TRBJ1-5
DNA: TGTGCCAGCAGTTTACAAACCAATCAGCCCCAGCATTTT
CDR3: CASSLQTNQPQHF

D: .
V: TRBV6-6
size: large
J: TRBJ2-5
DNA: TGTGCCAGCAGTGACCACCCTGATTCAAGTTCCCAGTACTTC
CDR3: CASSDHPDSSSQYF

D: .
V: TRBV5-1
size: hyperexpanded
J: TRBJ2-7
DNA: TGCGCCAGCAGACAGGACTACGAGCAGTACTTC
CDR3: CASRQDYEQYF

D: .
V: TRBV19
size: medium-sized
J: TRBJ2-1
DNA: TGTGCCAGTATCCGTTGGGCGGGCCCCGACGGCGGTGAGCAGTTCTTC
CDR3: CASIRWAGPDGGEQFF

D: TRBD1
V: TRBV28
size: large
J: TRBJ1-4
DNA: TGTGCCAGCAGCCCCGGGACAGGGGTGAAACTGTTTTTT
CDR3: CASSPGTGVKLFF

D: .
V: TRBV20-1
size: few
J: TRBJ2-1
DNA: TGCAGTGCTAGTCCTTACCTCAGTGAGCAGTTCTTC
CDR3: CSASPYLSEQFF

D: .
V: TRBV6-1
size: hyperexpanded
J: TRBJ2-7
DNA: TGTGCCAGCAGCGACACGGACGGCTACGAGCAGTACTTC
CDR3: CASSDTDGYEQYF

D: .
V: TRBV30
size: large
J: TRBJ2-2
DNA: TGTGCCTGGAAAACAGACCACACCGGGGAGCTGTTTTTT
CDR3: CAWKTDHTGELFF

D: .
V: TRBV7-6
size: .
J: TRBJ2-7
DNA: TGTGCCAGCAGCTTAGGGAACACCGGGGAGCTGTACTTC
CDR3: CASSLGNTGELYF

D: TRBD1
V: TRBV11-3
size: large
J: TRBJ1-1
DNA: TGTGCCAGCAGCGCCCGACAGGGCATGAACACTGAAGCTTTCTTT
CDR3: CASSARQGMNTEAFF

D: TRBD1
V: TRBV15
size: hyperexpanded
J: TRBJ2-7
DNA: TGTGCCACCAGCAGAATGGGGACAGTAGAGCAGTACTTC
CDR3: CATSRMGTVEQYF

D: TRBD2
V: TRBV19
size: medium-sized
J: TRBJ2-7
DNA: TGTGCCAGTAGTCGGGGGGGAAGGTACGAGCAGTACTTC
CDR3: CASSRGGRYEQYF

D: .
V: TRBV4-3
size: large
J: TRBJ1-5
DNA: TGCGCCAGCAGCCAGAAAATGACGGAACAGCCCCAGCATTTT
CDR3: CASSQKMTEQPQHF

D: TRBD1
V: TRBV13
size: hyperexpanded
J: TRBJ1-1
DNA: TGTGCCAGCAGTTCCGGACAGGGGAAGTACACTGAAGCTTTCTTT
CDR3: CASSSGQGKYTEAFF